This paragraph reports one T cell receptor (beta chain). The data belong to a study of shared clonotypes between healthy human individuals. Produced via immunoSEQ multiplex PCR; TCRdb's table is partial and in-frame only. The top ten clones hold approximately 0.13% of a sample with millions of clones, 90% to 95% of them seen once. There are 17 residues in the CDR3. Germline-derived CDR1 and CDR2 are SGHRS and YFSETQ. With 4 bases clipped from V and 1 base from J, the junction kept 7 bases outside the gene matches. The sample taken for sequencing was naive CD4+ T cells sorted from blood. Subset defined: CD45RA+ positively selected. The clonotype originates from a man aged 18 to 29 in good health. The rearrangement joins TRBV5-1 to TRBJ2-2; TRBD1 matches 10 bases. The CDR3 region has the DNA TGCGCCAGCAGCCCGGGAGGGACAGGGGTGAACACCGGGGAGCTGTTTTTT. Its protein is CASSPGGTGVNTGELFF.